The entry below describes one T cell receptor beta chain. Its antigen remains unidentified. Random hexamers served to reverse transcribe roughly 0.45 to 1 ug RNA. TCR beta CDR3 was amplified by immunoSEQ covering 54 Vbeta and 13 Jbeta. MiXCR was run by TCRdb on the immunoSEQ multiplex PCR reads, yielding one entry per CDR3 protein. The repertoire holds about 240,000 distinct CDR3 sequences, about 95% seen once, with around 0.093% in the top ten. These data originate in a study of CD8 T cells in Susac syndrome. At the level of the study: The sequenced Susac syndrome patients comprised roughly 6 with active disease and about eight in remission. Study findings and constraints: Clonal expansion was missing from Susac syndrome CD4+ T cell repertoires.

Trimming took 1 base from V and 6 from J; bases not matched to a gene: 10. The CDR3 contains 17 residues. Germline CDR1 and CDR2: DFQATT and SNEGSKA (reference sequence). This TCR derives from a human donor with Susac syndrome. The sequenced material came from CD4+ T cells from PBMCs. The chain links TRBV20-1 to TRBJ2-2; 11 bases are shared with TRBD2. The CDR3 protein is CSARGSRLAGKAGELFF. In DNA form, the CDR3 reads TGCAGTGCTAGAGGATCTAGACTAGCGGGAAAAGCCGGGGAGCTGTTTTTT.